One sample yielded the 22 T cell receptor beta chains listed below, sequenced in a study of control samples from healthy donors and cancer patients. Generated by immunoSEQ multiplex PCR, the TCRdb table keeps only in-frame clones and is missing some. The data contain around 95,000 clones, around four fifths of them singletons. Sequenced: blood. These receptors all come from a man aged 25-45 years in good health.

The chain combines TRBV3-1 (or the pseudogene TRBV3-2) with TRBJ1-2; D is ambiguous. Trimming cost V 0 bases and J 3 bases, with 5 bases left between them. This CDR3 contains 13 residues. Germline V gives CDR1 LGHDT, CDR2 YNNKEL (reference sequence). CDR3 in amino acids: CASSQDSDYGYTF. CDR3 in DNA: TGTGCCAGCAGCCAAGACAGTGACTATGGCTACACCTTC.

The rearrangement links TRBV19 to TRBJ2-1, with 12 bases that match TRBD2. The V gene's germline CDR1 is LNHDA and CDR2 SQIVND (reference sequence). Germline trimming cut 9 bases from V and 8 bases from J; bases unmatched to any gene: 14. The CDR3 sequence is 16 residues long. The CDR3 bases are TGTGCCAGCAGAAGACGAGGGACTAGCGGGCGGGATGAGCAGTTCTTC. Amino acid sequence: CASRRRGTSGRDEQFF.

The CDR3 DNA sequence: TGTGCCTGGATCCCGTGGGACTACTCTGGAAACACCATATATTTT. Translation gives CAWIPWDYSGNTIYF. The chain employs TRBV30 and TRBJ1-3, with D tentatively TRBD1 (5 bases). Trimming pared 4 bases from V and 0 bases from J, leaving 13 bases between. This CDR3 region has 15 residues. CDR1 is GTSNPN, CDR2 SVGIG, per germline (reference sequence).

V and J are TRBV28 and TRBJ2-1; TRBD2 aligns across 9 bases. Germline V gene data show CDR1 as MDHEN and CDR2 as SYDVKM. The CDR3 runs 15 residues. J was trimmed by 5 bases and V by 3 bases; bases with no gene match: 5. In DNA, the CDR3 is TGTGCCAGCAGTTTTTGGGCTAGCGGGAACAATGAGCAGTTCTTC. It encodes CASSFWASGNNEQFF.

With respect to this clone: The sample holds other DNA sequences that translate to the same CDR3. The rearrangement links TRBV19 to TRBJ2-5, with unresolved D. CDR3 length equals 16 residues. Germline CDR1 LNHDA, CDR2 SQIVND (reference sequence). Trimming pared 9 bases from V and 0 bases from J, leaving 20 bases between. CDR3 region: CASSPFSLANQETQYF. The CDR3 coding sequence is TGTGCCAGCAGCCCGTTTTCGTTGGCTAACCAAGAGACCCAGTACTTC.

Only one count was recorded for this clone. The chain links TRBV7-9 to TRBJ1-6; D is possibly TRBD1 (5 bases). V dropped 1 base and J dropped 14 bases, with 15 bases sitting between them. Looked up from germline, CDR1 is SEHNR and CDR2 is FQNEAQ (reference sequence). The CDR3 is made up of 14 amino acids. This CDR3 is CASSLDGRVQALHF. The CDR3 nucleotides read TGTGCCAGCAGCTTAGATGGCAGGGTTCAGGCCCTCCACTTT.

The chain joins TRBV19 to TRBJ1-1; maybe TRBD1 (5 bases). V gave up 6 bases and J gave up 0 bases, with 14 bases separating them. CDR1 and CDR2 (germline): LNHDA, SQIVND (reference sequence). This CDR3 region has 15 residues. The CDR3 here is CASSVVGPMNTEAFF. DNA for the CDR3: TGTGCCAGTAGCGTCGTGGGACCCATGAACACTGAAGCTTTCTTT.

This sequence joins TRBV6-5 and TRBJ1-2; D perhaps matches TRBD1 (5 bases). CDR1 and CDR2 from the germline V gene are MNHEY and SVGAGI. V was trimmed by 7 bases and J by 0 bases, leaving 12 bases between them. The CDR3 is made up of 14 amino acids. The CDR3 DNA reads TGTGCCAGCACTGGGGCAGGAGCTAACTATGGCTACACCTTC. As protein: CASTGAGANYGYTF.

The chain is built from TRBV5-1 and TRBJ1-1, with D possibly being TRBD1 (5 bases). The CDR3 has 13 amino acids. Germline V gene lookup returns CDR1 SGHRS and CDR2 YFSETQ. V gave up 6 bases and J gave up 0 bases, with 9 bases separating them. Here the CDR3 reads CASKRQMNTEAFF. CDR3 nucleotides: TGCGCCAGCAAGCGACAGATGAACACTGAAGCTTTCTTT.

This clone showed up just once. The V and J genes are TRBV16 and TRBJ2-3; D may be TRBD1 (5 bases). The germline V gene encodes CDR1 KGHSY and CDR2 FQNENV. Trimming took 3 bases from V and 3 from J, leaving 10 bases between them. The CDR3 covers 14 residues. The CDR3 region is CASSHRGLTDTQYF. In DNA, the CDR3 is TGTGCCAGCAGCCATAGGGGCTTAACAGATACGCAGTATTTT.

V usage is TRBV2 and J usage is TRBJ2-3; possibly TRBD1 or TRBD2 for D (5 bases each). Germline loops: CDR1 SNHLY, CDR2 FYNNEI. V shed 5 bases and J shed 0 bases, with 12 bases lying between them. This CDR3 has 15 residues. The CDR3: CASSRGPASTDTQYF. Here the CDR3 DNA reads TGTGCCAGCAGTAGGGGACCTGCGAGCACAGATACGCAGTATTTT.

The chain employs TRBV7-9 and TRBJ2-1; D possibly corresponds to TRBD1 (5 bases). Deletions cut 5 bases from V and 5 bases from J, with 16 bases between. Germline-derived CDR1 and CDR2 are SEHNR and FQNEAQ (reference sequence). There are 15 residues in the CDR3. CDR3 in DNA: TGTGCCAGCAGCCCCCCGGACAAGGGGAACAATGAGCAGTTCTTC. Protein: CASSPPDKGNNEQFF.

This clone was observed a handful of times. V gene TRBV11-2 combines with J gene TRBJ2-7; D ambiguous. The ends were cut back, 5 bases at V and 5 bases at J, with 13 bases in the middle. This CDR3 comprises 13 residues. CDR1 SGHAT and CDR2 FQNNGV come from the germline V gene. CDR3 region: CASSPSRWHEQYF. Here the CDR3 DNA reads TGTGCCAGCAGCCCGTCTAGGTGGCACGAGCAGTACTTC.

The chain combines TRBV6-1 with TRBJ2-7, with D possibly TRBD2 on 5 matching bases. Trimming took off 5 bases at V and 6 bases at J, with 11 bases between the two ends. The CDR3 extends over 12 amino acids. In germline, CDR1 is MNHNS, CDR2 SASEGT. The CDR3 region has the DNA TGTGCCAGCAGTTTTGCCGGAGGCGAGCAGTACTTC. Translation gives CASSFAGGEQYF.

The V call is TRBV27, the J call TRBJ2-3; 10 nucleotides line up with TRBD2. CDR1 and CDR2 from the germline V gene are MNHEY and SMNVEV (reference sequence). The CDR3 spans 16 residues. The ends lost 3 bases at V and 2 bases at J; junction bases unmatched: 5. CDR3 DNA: TGTGCCAGCAGTTTCGGTAGCGGGGGGTACACAGATACGCAGTATTTT. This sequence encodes CASSFGSGGYTDTQYF.

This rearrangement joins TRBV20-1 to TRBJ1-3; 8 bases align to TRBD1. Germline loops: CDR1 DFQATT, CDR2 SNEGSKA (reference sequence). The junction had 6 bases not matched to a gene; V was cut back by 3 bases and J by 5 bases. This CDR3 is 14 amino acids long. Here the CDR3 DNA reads TGCAGTGCTAGTGGGACAGGATTAAGAAACACCATATATTTT. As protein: CSASGTGLRNTIYF.

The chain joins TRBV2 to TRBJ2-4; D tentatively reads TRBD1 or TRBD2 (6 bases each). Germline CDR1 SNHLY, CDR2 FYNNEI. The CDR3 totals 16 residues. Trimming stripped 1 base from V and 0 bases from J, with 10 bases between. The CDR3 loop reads CASSEEWGAAKNIQYF. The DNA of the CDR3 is TGTGCCAGCAGTGAAGAATGGGGGGCAGCCAAAAACATTCAGTACTTC.

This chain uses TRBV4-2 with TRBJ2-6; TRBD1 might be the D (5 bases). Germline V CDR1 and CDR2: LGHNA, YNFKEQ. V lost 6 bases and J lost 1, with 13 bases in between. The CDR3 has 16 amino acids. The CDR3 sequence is CASRRQGASGANVLTF. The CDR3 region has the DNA TGTGCCAGCAGACGGCAGGGTGCGTCTGGGGCCAACGTCCTGACTTTC.

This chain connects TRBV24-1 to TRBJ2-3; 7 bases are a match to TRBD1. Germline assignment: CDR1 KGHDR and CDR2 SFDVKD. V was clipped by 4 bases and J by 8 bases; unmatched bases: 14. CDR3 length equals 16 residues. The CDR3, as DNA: TGTGCCACCAGTGACCCGGGGACAGCCCTCCGCAGTACGCAGTATTTT. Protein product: CATSDPGTALRSTQYF.

CDR3 in DNA: TGTGCCACCCGGGACAGGGGAAATGAAAAACTGTTTTTT. It encodes CATRDRGNEKLFF. J is TRBJ1-4 and V is TRBV10-3; 10 bases are a match to TRBD1. The CDR3 is 13 residues long. Germline loops: CDR1 ENHRY, CDR2 SYGVKD. V shed 10 bases, J shed 5 bases, and the junction held 4 bases outside the gene matches.

The CDR3 region has the DNA TGCGCCAGCAGCTTGGGTGGCCGAGGGACTGAAGCTTTCTTT. The encoded protein is CASSLGGRGTEAFF. V and J are TRBV5-1 and TRBJ1-1; no definite D call. The CDR3 totals 14 residues. Trimming removed 0 bases at V and 5 bases at J, with 11 bases between. Germline-derived CDR1 and CDR2 are SGHRS and YFSETQ.

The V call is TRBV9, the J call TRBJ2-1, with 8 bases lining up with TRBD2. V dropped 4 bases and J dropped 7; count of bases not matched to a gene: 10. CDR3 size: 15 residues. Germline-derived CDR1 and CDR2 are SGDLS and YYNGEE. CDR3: CASSPVVAGWNEQFF. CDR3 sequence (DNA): TGTGCCAGCAGCCCGGTGGTAGCGGGGTGGAATGAGCAGTTCTTC.